This T cell receptor beta chain originates from a study of blood T cell repertoires in COVID-19. Per the original data handling: Amplifying reference gene primers gave estimates of nucleated cell counts. Repertoires were generated with immunoSEQ multiplex PCR, while TCRdb's copy carries only in-frame clones and drops some. D and trimming were read from the DNA, whereas the V and J calls and clone size are those reported in that table. The top ten clones hold roughly 18% of a sample with some 74,000 clones, over 65% of them seen once. Sequencing input: peripheral blood. The sequence derives from a woman aged 80 or over with acute or convalescent COVID-19.

The CDR3 nucleotides read TGTGCCAGTAGTAGTCCCTTTCTACTAGCGGGAGGAGGAGAGCAGTACTTC. Protein sequence: CASSSPFLLAGGGEQYF. The genes are TRBV19 and TRBJ2-7; 12 bases line up with TRBD2. The CDR3 loop spans 17 amino acids. The germline V gene has CDR1 LNHDA and CDR2 SQIVND (reference sequence). Germline trimming cut 4 bases from V and 7 bases from J; bases unmatched to any gene: 14.